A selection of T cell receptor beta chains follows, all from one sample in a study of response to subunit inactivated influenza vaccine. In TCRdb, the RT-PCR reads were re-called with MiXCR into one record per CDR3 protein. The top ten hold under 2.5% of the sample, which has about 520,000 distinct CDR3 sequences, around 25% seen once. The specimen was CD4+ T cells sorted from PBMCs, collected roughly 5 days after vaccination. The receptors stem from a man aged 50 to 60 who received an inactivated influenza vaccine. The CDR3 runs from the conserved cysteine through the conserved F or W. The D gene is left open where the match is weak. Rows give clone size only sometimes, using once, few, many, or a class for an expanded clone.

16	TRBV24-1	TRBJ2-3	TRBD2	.	TGTGCCACCAGTGGTCGCGGGGGGGCTGGGACAGATACGCAGTATTTT	CATSGRGGAGTDTQYF
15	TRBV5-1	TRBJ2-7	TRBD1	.	TGCGCCAGCAGCTTGGACGGACAGGGAAACCACGAGCAGTACTTC	CASSLDGQGNHEQYF
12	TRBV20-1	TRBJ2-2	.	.	TGCAGTGCTATAAAACCCACCGGGGAGCTGTTTTTT	CSAIKPTGELFF
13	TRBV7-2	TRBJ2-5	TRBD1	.	TGTGCCAGCAGCTTAGGCCCAGGGGGGACCCAGTACTTC	CASSLGPGGTQYF
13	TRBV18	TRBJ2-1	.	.	TGTGCCAGCTTGCACGGGTACAACAATGAGCAGTTCTTC	CASLHGYNNEQFF
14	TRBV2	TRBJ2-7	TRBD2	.	TGTGCCAGCAGTGCGGAGCGGGAGGCCTACGAGCAGTACTTC	CASSAEREAYEQYF
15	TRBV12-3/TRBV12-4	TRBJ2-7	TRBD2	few	TGTGCCAGCAGCAAGGGACTAGTGAGCTCCTACGAGCAGTACTTC	CASSKGLVSSYEQYF
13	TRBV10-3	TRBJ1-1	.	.	TGTGCCATCAGCGGGACGGGGAACACTGAAGCTTTCTTT	CAISGTGNTEAFF
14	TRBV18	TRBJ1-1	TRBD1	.	TGTGCCAGCTCATCCTCTACAGGGGACACTGAAGCTTTCTTT	CASSSSTGDTEAFF
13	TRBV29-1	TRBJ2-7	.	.	TGCAGCGTCCTGAACGGGCCCTCCTACGAGCAGTACTTC	CSVLNGPSYEQYF
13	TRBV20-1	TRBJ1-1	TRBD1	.	TGCAGTACAACCCGGGACAGGGTTGAAGAAGCTTTCTTT	CSTTRDRVEEAFF
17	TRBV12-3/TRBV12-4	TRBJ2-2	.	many	TGTGCCAGCAGTTTAGTTTACACCCGAACGTACACCGGGGAGCTGTTTTTT	CASSLVYTRTYTGELFF
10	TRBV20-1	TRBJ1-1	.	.	TGCAGTGCTAGGGTCAGTGAAGCTTTCTTT	CSARVSEAFF
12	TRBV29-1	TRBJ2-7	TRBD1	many	TGCAGCGTGAGACAGGGGGCTTACGAGCAGTACTTC	CSVRQGAYEQYF
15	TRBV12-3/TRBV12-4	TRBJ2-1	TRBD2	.	TGTGCCAGCAGCTTTAGCGGGAGGGCCTACAATGAGCAGTTCTTC	CASSFSGRAYNEQFF
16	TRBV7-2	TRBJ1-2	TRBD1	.	TGTGCCAGCAGCTTAGTAGGGACAGGGGATTTCTATGGCTACACCTTC	CASSLVGTGDFYGYTF
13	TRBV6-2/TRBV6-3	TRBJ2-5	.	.	TGTGCCAGCAGTTACAGTCCGAAAGAGACCCAGTACTTC	CASSYSPKETQYF
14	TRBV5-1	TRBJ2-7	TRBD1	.	TGCGCCAGCAGCGCCGACAGGGGCCATGACGAGCAGTACTTC	CASSADRGHDEQYF
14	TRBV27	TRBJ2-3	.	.	TGTGCCAGTCGATGGCAGGGCCGCACAGATACGCAGTATTTT	CASRWQGRTDTQYF
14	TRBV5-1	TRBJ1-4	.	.	TGCGCCAGCAGCCGTGAGGGGATTAATGAAAAACTGTTTTTT	CASSREGINEKLFF
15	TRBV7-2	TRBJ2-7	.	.	TGTGCCAGCAGCTTTTTTCGGGGGGCAACCTACGAGCAGTACTTC	CASSFFRGATYEQYF
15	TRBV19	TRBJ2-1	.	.	TGTGCCAGTAAAGGGGGGGGATCCTCCTACAATGAGCAGTTCTTC	CASKGGGSSYNEQFF
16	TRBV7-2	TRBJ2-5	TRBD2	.	TGTGCCAGCAGCTTATGGGGTAGCGGGAGTGGAGAGACCCAGTACTTC	CASSLWGSGSGETQYF
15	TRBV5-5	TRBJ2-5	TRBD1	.	TGTGCCAGCAGCCGCTCCAGGGGGCTTCAAGAGACCCAGTACTTC	CASSRSRGLQETQYF
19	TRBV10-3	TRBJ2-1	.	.	TGTACCATCAGTACTAGACAGGGGCTGAGACTAGCAGCCTACAATGAGCAGTTCTTC	CTISTRQGLRLAAYNEQFF
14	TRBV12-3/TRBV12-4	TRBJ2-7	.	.	TGTGCCAGCAGCCTTCTGGACTCCAACTACGAGCAGTACTTC	CASSLLDSNYEQYF
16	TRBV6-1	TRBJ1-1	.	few	TGTGCCAGCAGTGACGAAGTGCGCAGGGTGTACACTGAAGCTTTCTTT	CASSDEVRRVYTEAFF
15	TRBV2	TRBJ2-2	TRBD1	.	TGTGCCAGCACCTACCGGACAGGGAGGACCGGGGAGCTGTTTTTT	CASTYRTGRTGELFF
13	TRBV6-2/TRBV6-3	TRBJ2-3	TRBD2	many	TGTGCCAGCAGTAACGGGGGGGCAGATACGCAGTATTTT	CASSNGGADTQYF
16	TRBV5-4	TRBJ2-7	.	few	TGTGCCAGCAGCCACCTTGGGACTCGCGGGATTTACGAGCAGTACTTC	CASSHLGTRGIYEQYF
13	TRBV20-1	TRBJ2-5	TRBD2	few	TGCAGTGCTTTGAGACTAGCTTCAGAGACCCAGTACTTC	CSALRLASETQYF